This is a list of T cell receptor beta chains from one sample in a study of cytomegalovirus exposure and HLA in healthy donors. Libraries were prepared by immunoSEQ multiplex PCR; TCRdb keeps only in-frame clonotypes and omits some of them. The sample records about 85,000 clones, roughly 73% being singletons. Sequenced: PBMCs. The receptors come from a boy aged 5-17 years in good health and CMV-seronegative. CDR3s include the opening cysteine and the closing phenylalanine or tryptophan. Fields, in order: clone size, D gene, V gene, J gene, CDR3 protein, CDR3 DNA. A D gene is named only where the DNA matches it firmly. Rows give clone size only sometimes, using once, few, many, or a class for an expanded clone.

few	NA	TRBV9	TRBJ2-6	CASSVATVGNVLTF	TGTGCCAGCAGCGTAGCTACAGTGGGCAACGTCCTGACTTTC
NA	TRBD2	TRBV7-9	TRBJ2-3	CASSLTSATDTQYF	TGTGCCAGCAGTCTGACTAGCGCTACAGATACGCAGTATTTT
NA	TRBD1	TRBV11-2	TRBJ2-1	CASSLFSLSRQGTPQFF	TGTGCCAGCAGCTTATTCTCCCTTTCCCGACAGGGGACCCCACAGTTCTTC
NA	TRBD1	TRBV28	TRBJ1-2	CASSLRDRAAYGYTF	TGTGCCAGCAGTTTAAGGGACAGGGCGGCCTATGGCTACACCTTC
NA	TRBD1	TRBV4-2	TRBJ1-4	CASSQDGTGGLSEKLFF	TGTGCCAGCAGCCAAGATGGGACAGGGGGGTTGAGTGAAAAACTGTTTTTT
NA	NA	TRBV7-9	TRBJ2-6	CASTLTVRSGANVLTF	TGTGCCAGCACCTTGACAGTCCGCTCTGGGGCCAACGTCCTGACTTTC
few	NA	TRBV5-6	TRBJ1-1	CASSNRPFLPGTEAFF	TGTGCCAGCAGCAACCGGCCTTTTCTCCCGGGCACTGAAGCTTTCTTT
NA	NA	TRBV7-9	TRBJ1-1	CASSLALSSGSGAQF	TGTGCCAGCAGCTTAGCGTTAAGTTCGGGGTCGGGAGCCCAATTT
NA	NA	TRBV28	TRBJ1-3	CASRDSSGNTIYF	TGTGCCAGCAGGGACAGCTCTGGAAACACCATATATTTT
few	NA	TRBV4-1	TRBJ2-1	CASSQPHTAYNEQFF	TGCGCCAGCAGCCAACCCCACACAGCCTACAATGAGCAGTTCTTC
NA	NA	TRBV30	TRBJ1-1	CAWSAGVTEAFF	TGTGCCTGGAGTGCTGGAGTCACTGAAGCTTTCTTT
NA	NA	TRBV27	TRBJ2-7	CASSLTAILGEQYF	TGTGCCAGCAGTTTAACCGCTATCCTAGGCGAGCAGTACTTC
once	TRBD1	TRBV4-1	TRBJ1-1	CASSQYQGAGTEAFF	TGCGCCAGCAGCCAATATCAGGGGGCCGGCACTGAAGCTTTCTTT
NA	NA	TRBV10-3	TRBJ1-5	CAISLHYSNQPQHF	TGTGCCATCAGCTTACACTATAGCAATCAGCCCCAGCATTTT